What follows describes a single T cell receptor beta chain. Its antigen is as yet unknown. Per individual sample, total RNA of at least 5 micrograms was extracted. This sample was taken from a study of blood T cells in healthy people across ages. Germline V lookup: CDR1 DFQATT, CDR2 SNEGSKA (reference sequence). The J segment lost 1 base and the V segment lost 5 bases, leaving 3 bases of the junction unmatched. The CDR3 spans 13 residues. The second PCR ran roughly 6 to 11 cycles with a sample-barcoded 5' primer and J-beta primers. Each cDNA molecule was tagged by a template-switch adaptor that had 12 random nucleotides. TCRdb itself ran the 5' RACE reads through MiXCR, one entry per CDR3 protein. The data contain 1.5 million to 2 million distinct CDR3 sequences, about two fifths of them singletons. General study findings and limits: Unknown CMV status may confound age-related changes in expanded clones.

The sequence was obtained from a human donor in good health. The chain links TRBV20-1 to TRBJ2-3; 7 bases agree with TRBD2. The sample was blood. The chain's CDR3 is CSAVTSGTDTQYF. CDR3 coding DNA: TGCAGTGCTGTCACTAGCGGCACAGATACGCAGTATTTT.